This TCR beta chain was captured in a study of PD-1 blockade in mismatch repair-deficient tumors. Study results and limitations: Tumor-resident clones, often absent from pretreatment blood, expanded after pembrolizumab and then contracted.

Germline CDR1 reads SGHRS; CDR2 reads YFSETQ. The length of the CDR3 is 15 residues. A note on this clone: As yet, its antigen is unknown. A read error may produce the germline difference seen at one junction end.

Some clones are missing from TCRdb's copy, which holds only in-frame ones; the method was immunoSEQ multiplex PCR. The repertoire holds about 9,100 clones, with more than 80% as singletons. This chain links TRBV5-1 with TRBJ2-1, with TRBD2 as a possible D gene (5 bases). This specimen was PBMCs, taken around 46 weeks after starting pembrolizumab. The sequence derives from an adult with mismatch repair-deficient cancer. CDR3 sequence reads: CASSLGSAVVNGQFF. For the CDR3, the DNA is TGCGCCAGCAGCTTGGGTAGCGCGGTTGTAAATGGGCAGTTCTTC.